Each of the 26 T cell receptor beta chains below was sequenced from the same sample in a study of cytomegalovirus exposure and HLA in healthy donors. A multiplex PCR was run with 60 Vbeta primers and 13 Jbeta primers. Assay used: immunoSEQ multiplex PCR; TCRdb lists only in-frame clones, some missing. The sample has around 140,000 clones. Sequenced sample: PBMCs. These receptors came from a middle-aged woman in good health and CMV-seronegative.

The chain recombines TRBV11-2 with TRBJ2-5; the match to TRBD2 covers 10 bases. Trimming at V came to 2 bases and at J to 0 bases, leaving 3 bases not matched to a gene. Per germline, CDR1 SGHAT and CDR2 FQNNGV. The CDR3 is 16 amino acids. In nucleotides, the CDR3 is TGTGCCAGCAGCTTATATCTAGCGGGGGACCAAGAGACCCAGTACTTC. This encodes CASSLYLAGDQETQYF.

The chain recombines TRBV5-1 with TRBJ1-1; 9 bases align to TRBD1. This CDR3 has 17 residues. Germline trimming cut 4 bases from V and 6 bases from J; bases unmatched to any gene: 16. Germline assignment: CDR1 SGHRS and CDR2 YFSETQ. This CDR3 is CASSAEPGQGIGAEAFF. CDR3 nucleotide sequence: TGCGCCAGCAGCGCGGAACCGGGACAGGGAATAGGCGCTGAAGCTTTCTTT.

CDR3 region: CASSPRTGGHSGNTIYF. As DNA, the CDR3 is TGTGCCAGCAGCCCGCGGACAGGTGGACACTCTGGAAACACCATATATTTT. The V call is TRBV7-3, the J call TRBJ1-3; 7 bases match TRBD1. CDR3 length equals 17 residues. Losses at the gene ends were 5 bases for V and 0 bases for J; bases not matched to a gene: 10. The V gene's germline CDR1 is SGHTA and CDR2 FQGTGA.

The V gene is TRBV6-1, the J gene TRBJ2-7; the D is unclear. Germline V gene sequence: CDR1 MNHNS, CDR2 SASEGT. The V and J ends lost 6 bases and 0 bases respectively, with 15 bases between them. The CDR3 runs to 15 residues. The CDR3 sequence is CASSLSALSSYEQYF. Written as DNA, the CDR3 is TGTGCCAGCAGCCTCAGCGCACTGAGCTCCTACGAGCAGTACTTC.

This chain's CDR3 is CASSRGQARSGANVLTF. The DNA for the CDR3 is TGCGCCAGCAGCCGGGGACAGGCTCGCTCTGGGGCCAACGTCCTGACTTTC. The gene calls are TRBV4-1 and TRBJ2-6; 8 positions match TRBD1. The CDR3 extends over 17 amino acids. In germline, CDR1 is MGHRA, CDR2 YSYEKL. V dropped 4 bases and J dropped 0; count of bases not matched to a gene: 5.

CDR3 region: CSVVRGGSTEAFF. DNA for the CDR3: TGCAGCGTTGTCCGAGGGGGAAGCACTGAAGCTTTCTTT. The V call is TRBV29-1, the J call TRBJ1-1; tentative D call: TRBD1 (6 bases). CDR1 and CDR2 from the germline V gene are SQVTM and ANQGSEA. The CDR3 length is 13 residues. V was shortened by 4 bases and J by 4 bases, with 13 bases between the two germline ends.

The chain uses TRBV19 and TRBJ1-5; D might be TRBD1 (5 bases). Germline loops: CDR1 LNHDA, CDR2 SQIVND (reference sequence). Between the trimmed V and J ends, which lost 1 base and 6 bases, there was a span of 10 bases. CDR3 size: 14 residues. The CDR3 DNA is TGTGCCAGTAGTATAGTACAGGCCCCTCAGCCCCAGCATTTT. This sequence encodes CASSIVQAPQPQHF.

This chain links TRBV7-9 with TRBJ2-1; 15 bases line up with TRBD2. The V and J ends lost 5 bases and 9 bases, in that order; junction bases with no gene match: 5. CDR1 and CDR2 (germline): SEHNR, FQNEAQ (reference sequence). This CDR3 comprises 15 residues. The chain's CDR3 is CASSLVGLAGGEQFF. CDR3 DNA: TGTGCCAGCAGCCTAGTGGGACTAGCGGGGGGTGAGCAGTTCTTC. The variable domain in full, completed from reference TRBV7-9 and TRBJ2-1, reads DTGVSQNPRHKITKRGQNVTFRCDPISEHNRLYWYRQTLGQGPEFLTYFQNEAQLEKSRLLSDRFSAERPKGSFSTLEIQRTEQGDSAMYLCASSLVGLAGGEQFFGPGTRLTVL.

The chain uses TRBV9 and TRBJ1-6; unclear D gene. The CDR3 loop spans 16 amino acids. V gave up 4 bases and J gave up 12 bases, with 23 bases separating them. Germline CDR1 and CDR2: SGDLS and YYNGEE. The CDR3 loop is CASSPLTGLVAGPLHF. CDR3 bases: TGTGCCAGCAGCCCCCTTACGGGATTGGTGGCAGGACCCCTCCACTTT.

The chain couples TRBV15 to TRBJ1-2; D possibly corresponds to TRBD1 (5 bases). CDR1 and CDR2 from the germline V gene are LNHNV and YYDKDF (reference sequence). Trimming took 3 bases from V and 2 from J, leaving 13 bases between them. The CDR3 length is 15 residues. The CDR3 reads CATSSQKGRNYGYTF. The CDR3, as DNA: TGTGCCACCAGCAGCCAAAAGGGGCGGAACTATGGCTACACCTTC.

The chain is built from TRBV21-1 and TRBJ1-4; the table names TRBD1, a call not compared with the DNA. TRBV21-1 is given as a pseudogene. The CDR3 is 16 residues long. The CDR3 nucleotides are TGTGCCAGCAGCAAAAAGGCTCAGGCCCAAAATGAAAAACTGTTTTTT. The encoded protein is CASSKKAQAQNEKLFF.

CDR3 sequence reads: CASSPRGGATNEKLFF. The CDR3 nucleotides are TGCGCCAGCAGCCCGCGGGGCGGCGCAACTAATGAAAAACTGTTTTTT. The chain is built from TRBV5-1 and TRBJ1-4, with D perhaps matching TRBD1 (5 bases). V was shortened by 4 bases and J by 0 bases, with 13 bases between the two germline ends. The CDR3 contains 16 residues. The germline gives CDR1 SGHRS, CDR2 YFSETQ.

The gene calls are TRBV9 and TRBJ2-5, with D unresolved. The CDR3 has 15 amino acids. CDR1 SGDLS and CDR2 YYNGEE come from the germline V gene. Trimming took off 3 bases at V and 6 bases at J, with 18 bases between the two ends. DNA of the CDR3: TGTGCCAGCAGCGGCCCCGGCCTGGCGGAAAAGACCCAGTACTTC. Protein sequence: CASSGPGLAEKTQYF.

This chain links TRBV7-2 with TRBJ1-5; D ambiguous. The germline gives CDR1 SGHTA, CDR2 FQGNSA. The CDR3 sequence is 15 residues long. Trimming took off 2 bases at V and 3 bases at J, with 11 bases between the two ends. CDR3 coding DNA: TGTGCCAGCAGCTTAACCGCGCACTTCAATCAGCCCCAGCATTTT. Its translation is CASSLTAHFNQPQHF.

The rearrangement links TRBV2 to TRBJ2-6; a possible D gene is TRBD1 (6 bases). The CDR3 is 15 residues long. The V gene lost 8 bases and the J gene lost 7 bases, with 18 bases spanning the gap. The germline CDR1 and CDR2 sequences are SNHLY and FYNNEI. The CDR3 DNA follows: TGTGCCAGCGCCAATAGGGGGACAAGAGCCAACGTCCTGACTTTC. It is translated as CASANRGTRANVLTF.

The gene calls are TRBV6-5 and TRBJ1-6, with a tentative D call TRBD1 (6 bases). Germline values: CDR1 MNHEY, CDR2 SVGAGI. The V end was cut by 4 bases, the J end by 7 bases, with 17 bases between. The CDR3 sequence is 16 residues long. The CDR3 DNA is TGTGCCAGCAGTTCAACCGGGACAAGGGGGAATTCACCCCTCCACTTT. It codes for CASSSTGTRGNSPLHF.

The chain couples TRBV5-5 to TRBJ2-7; TRBD2 aligns across 7 bases. The V gene's germline CDR1 is SGHKS and CDR2 YYEKEE (reference sequence). The trim removed 4 bases at V and 3 bases at J, leaving 7 bases unmatched. This CDR3 is built from 14 residues. The CDR3 is CASSGAGGIYEQYF. CDR3 sequence (DNA): TGTGCCAGCAGCGGGGCCGGGGGGATCTACGAGCAGTACTTC.

This chain uses TRBV9 with TRBJ2-2, with TRBD2 as a possible D gene (5 bases). V lost 0 bases and J lost 6, with 9 bases in between. Germline V gene sequence: CDR1 SGDLS, CDR2 YYNGEE. The CDR3 is made up of 14 amino acids. The CDR3 spells CASSVDSAAGELFF. The CDR3 DNA follows: TGTGCCAGCAGCGTAGATTCAGCGGCCGGGGAGCTGTTTTTT.

The genes are TRBV27 and TRBJ1-2; D is unresolved. Germline lookup yields CDR1 MNHEY and CDR2 SMNVEV (reference sequence). The V end lost 5 bases, the J end lost 8 bases, and 21 bases lay between the germline ends. The CDR3 is made up of 15 amino acids. The CDR3 DNA is TGTGCCAGCAGTCACCGGACGGACTCCCCTTTCGGCTACACCTTC. Residues: CASSHRTDSPFGYTF.

This rearrangement joins TRBV18 to TRBJ1-1; the D is unclear. The CDR3 is 14 residues long. Trimming pared 6 bases from V and 0 bases from J, leaving 11 bases between. The germline gives CDR1 KGHSH, CDR2 LQKENI. The CDR3 protein is CASSAQNMNTEAFF. The CDR3 DNA reads as TGTGCCAGCTCCGCACAGAACATGAACACTGAAGCTTTCTTT. The whole variable domain, remainder taken from reference TRBV18 and TRBJ1-1, is NAGVMQNPRHLVRRRGQEARLRCSPMKGHSHVYWYRQLPEEGLKFMVYLQKENIIDESGMPKERFSAEFPKEGPSILRIQQVVRGDSAAYFCASSAQNMNTEAFFGQGTRLTVV.

The chain links TRBV7-3 to TRBJ1-1, with 7 positions matching TRBD1. This CDR3 is built from 14 residues. With V trimmed by 5 bases and J by 4 bases, 7 bases remained unmatched. Germline values: CDR1 SGHTA, CDR2 FQGTGA. For the CDR3, the DNA is TGTGCCAGCAGCGAACAGGGGATGAGCACTGAAGCTTTCTTT. This gives the protein CASSEQGMSTEAFF. Supplemented by reference TRBV7-3 and TRBJ1-1, the full variable domain reads GAGVSQTPSNKVTEKGKYVELRCDPISGHTALYWYRQSLGQGPEFLIYFQGTGAADDSGLPNDRFFAVRPEGSVSTLKIQRTERGDSAVYLCASSEQGMSTEAFFGQGTRLTVV.

The chain combines TRBV2 with TRBJ2-7, with TRBD1 matching over 8 bases. The junction had 6 bases not matched to a gene; V was cut back by 3 bases and J by 5 bases. CDR1 SNHLY and CDR2 FYNNEI come from the germline V gene. This CDR3 has 14 residues. Here the CDR3 DNA reads TGTGCCAGCAGTGATGGCAGGGGGCGCGACGAGCAGTACTTC. It yields the protein CASSDGRGRDEQYF. The full variable domain, rest sourced from reference TRBV2 and TRBJ2-7, is EPEVTQTPSHQVTQMGQEVILRCVPISNHLYFYWYRQILGQKVEFLVSFYNNEISEKSEIFDDQFSVERPDGSNFTLKIRSTKLEDSAMYFCASSDGRGRDEQYFGPGTRLTVT.

V gene TRBV29-1 combines with J gene TRBJ1-2, with 7 bases that match TRBD1. CDR3 length: 12 residues. CDR1 is SQVTM and CDR2 is ANQGSEA in the germline V gene. With 8 bases clipped from V and 3 bases from J, the junction kept 6 bases outside the gene matches. This CDR3 reads CSLTGNDYGYTF. In DNA form, the CDR3 reads TGCAGCCTGACAGGGAACGACTATGGCTACACCTTC.

The chain couples TRBV4-2 to TRBJ2-3; 7 nucleotides line up with TRBD2. The germline V gene encodes CDR1 LGHNA and CDR2 YNFKEQ. With V trimmed by 1 base and J by 2 bases, 6 bases remained unmatched. CDR3 length: 16 amino acids. As DNA, the CDR3 is TGTGCCAGCAGCCAAGGGCGAGCGGGGATCACAGATACGCAGTATTTT. This gives the protein CASSQGRAGITDTQYF.

This chain connects TRBV25-1 to TRBJ1-5; no reliable D call. V was clipped by 2 bases and J by 3 bases, with 8 bases between them. The CDR3 spans 14 residues. Germline V lookup: CDR1 MGHDK, CDR2 SYGVNS. CDR3 DNA: TGTGCCAGCAGTGAAGTTGGAGCCAATCAGCCCCAGCATTTT. Encoded protein: CASSEVGANQPQHF.

J is TRBJ2-1 and V is TRBV7-9; TRBD2 is a possible D gene (5 bases). The CDR3 contains 12 residues. Germline CDR1 is SEHNR and CDR2 is FQNEAQ (reference sequence). V was cut by 6 bases and J by 14 bases, with 17 bases left in between. As DNA, the CDR3 is TGTGCCAGCAGTCTAGAAGCGGCGCGGGAGTTCTTC. This sequence encodes CASSLEAAREFF.